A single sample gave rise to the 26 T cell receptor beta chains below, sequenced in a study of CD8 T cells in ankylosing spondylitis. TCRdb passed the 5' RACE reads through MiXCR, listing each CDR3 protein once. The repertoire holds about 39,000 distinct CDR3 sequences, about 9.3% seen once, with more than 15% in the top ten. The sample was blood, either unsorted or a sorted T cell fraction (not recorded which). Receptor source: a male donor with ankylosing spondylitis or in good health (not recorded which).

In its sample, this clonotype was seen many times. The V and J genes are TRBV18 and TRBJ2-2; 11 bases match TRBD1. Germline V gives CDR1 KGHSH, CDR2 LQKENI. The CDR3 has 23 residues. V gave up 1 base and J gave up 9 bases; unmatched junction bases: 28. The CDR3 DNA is TGTGCCAGCTCACCACGGACAGGGGGCCGAGTTTGGGATAGCGGGAGTATGAACCGGGAGCTGTTTTTT. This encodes CASSPRTGGRVWDSGSMNRELFF.

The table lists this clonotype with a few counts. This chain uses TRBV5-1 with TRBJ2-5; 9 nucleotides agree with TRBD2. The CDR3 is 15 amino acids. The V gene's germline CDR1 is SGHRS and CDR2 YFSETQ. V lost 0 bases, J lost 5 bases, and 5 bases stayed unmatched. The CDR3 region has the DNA TGCGCCAGCAGCTTGGTAGCGGGAGTATCGGAGACCCAGTACTTC. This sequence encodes CASSLVAGVSETQYF.

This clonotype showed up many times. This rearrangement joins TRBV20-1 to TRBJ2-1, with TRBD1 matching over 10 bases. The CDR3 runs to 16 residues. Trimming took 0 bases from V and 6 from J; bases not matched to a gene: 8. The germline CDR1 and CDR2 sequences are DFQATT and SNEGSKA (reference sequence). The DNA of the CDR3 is TGCAGTGCTAGAGACCCCGGGACAGGGGAGGGCAATGAGCAGTTCTTC. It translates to CSARDPGTGEGNEQFF.

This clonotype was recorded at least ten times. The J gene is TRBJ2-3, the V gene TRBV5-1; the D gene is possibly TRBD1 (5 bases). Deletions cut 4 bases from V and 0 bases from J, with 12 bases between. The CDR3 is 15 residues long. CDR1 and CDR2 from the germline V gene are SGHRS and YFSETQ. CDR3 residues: CASSPGAASTDTQYF. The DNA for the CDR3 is TGCGCCAGCAGCCCTGGGGCAGCTAGCACAGATACGCAGTATTTT.

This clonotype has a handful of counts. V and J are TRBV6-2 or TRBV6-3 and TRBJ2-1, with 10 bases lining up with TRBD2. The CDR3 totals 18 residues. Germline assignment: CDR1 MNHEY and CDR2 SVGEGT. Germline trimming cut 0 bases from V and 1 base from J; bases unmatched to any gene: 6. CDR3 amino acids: CASSYSASGSGSYNEQFF. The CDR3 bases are TGTGCCAGCAGTTACTCGGCTAGCGGGAGTGGATCCTACAATGAGCAGTTCTTC.

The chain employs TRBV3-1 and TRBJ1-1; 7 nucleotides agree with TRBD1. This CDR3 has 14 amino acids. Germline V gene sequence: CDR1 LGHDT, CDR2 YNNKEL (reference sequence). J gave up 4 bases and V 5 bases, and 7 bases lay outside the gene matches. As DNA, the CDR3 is TGTGCCAGCAGCAGGGGGCGGTCGTCCACTGAAGCTTTCTTT. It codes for CASSRGRSSTEAFF.

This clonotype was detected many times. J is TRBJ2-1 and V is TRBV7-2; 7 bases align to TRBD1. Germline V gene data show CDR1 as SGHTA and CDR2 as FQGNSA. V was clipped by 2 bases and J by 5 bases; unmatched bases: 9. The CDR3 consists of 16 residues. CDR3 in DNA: TGTGCCAGCAGCTTAAAACCGGGACAGCCTGACAATGAGCAGTTCTTC. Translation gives CASSLKPGQPDNEQFF.

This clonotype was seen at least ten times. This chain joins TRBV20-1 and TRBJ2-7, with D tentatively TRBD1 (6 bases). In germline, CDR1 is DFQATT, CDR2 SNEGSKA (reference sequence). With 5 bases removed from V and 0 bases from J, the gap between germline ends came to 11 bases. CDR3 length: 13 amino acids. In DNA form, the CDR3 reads TGCAGTGCTGGGACATATAGCTCCTACGAGCAGTACTTC. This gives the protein CSAGTYSSYEQYF.

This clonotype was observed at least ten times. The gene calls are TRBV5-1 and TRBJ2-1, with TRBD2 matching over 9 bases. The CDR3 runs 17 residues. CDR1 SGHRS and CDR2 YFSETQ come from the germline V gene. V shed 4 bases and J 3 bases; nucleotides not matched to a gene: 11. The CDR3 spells CASSTAASGIDYNEQFF. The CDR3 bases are TGCGCCAGCAGCACGGCGGCTAGCGGGATTGACTACAATGAGCAGTTCTTC.

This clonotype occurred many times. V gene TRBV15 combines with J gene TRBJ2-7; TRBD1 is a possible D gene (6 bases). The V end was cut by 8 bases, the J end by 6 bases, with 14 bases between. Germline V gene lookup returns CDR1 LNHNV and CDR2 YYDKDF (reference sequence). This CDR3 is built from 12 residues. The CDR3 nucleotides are TGTGCCACCGGGGACGCAGGGGCCGAGCAGTACTTC. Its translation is CATGDAGAEQYF.

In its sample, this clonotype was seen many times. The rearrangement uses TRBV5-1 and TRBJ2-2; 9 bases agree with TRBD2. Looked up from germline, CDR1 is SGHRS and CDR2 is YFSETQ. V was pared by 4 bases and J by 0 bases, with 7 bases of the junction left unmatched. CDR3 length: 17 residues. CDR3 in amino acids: CASSNLPSGTNTGELFF. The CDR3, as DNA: TGCGCCAGCAGCAATTTACCTAGCGGGACGAACACCGGGGAGCTGTTTTTT.

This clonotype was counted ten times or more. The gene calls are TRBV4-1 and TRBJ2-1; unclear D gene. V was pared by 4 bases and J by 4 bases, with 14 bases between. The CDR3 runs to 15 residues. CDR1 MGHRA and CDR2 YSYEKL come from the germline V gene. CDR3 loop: CASSLGSSLYNEQFF. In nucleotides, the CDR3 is TGCGCCAGCAGCCTCGGATCCTCCCTTTACAATGAGCAGTTCTTC.

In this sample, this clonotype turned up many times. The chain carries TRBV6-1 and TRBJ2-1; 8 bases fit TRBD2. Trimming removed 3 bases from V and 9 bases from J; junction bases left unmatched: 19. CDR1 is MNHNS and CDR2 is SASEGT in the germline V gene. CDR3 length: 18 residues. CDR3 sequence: CASSEGSVYGGGDAEQFF. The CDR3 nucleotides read TGTGCCAGCAGTGAGGGTAGCGTTTACGGGGGGGGGGATGCTGAGCAGTTCTTC.

This CDR3 reads CASSLWGVLDEQYF. CDR3 DNA sequence: TGTGCCAGCTCCCTATGGGGAGTCCTCGACGAGCAGTACTTC. This sequence joins TRBV18 and TRBJ2-7; TRBD2 might be the D (5 bases). Trimming left V 6 bases short and J 5 bases short, with 17 bases between. The V gene's germline CDR1 is KGHSH and CDR2 LQKENI. This CDR3 spans 14 amino acids. The full variable domain, in which reference TRBV18 and TRBJ2-7 provide the parts outside the CDR3, is NAGVMQNPRHLVRRRGQEARLRCSPMKGHSHVYWYRQLPEEGLKFMVYLQKENIIDESGMPKERFSAEFPKEGPSILRIQQVVRGDSAAYFCASSLWGVLDEQYFGPGTRLTVT.

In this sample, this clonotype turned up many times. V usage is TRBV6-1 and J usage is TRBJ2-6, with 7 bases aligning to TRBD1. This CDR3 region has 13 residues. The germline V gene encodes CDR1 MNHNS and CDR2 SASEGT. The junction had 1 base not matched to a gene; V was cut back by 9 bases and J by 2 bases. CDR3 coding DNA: TGTGCCAGTCAGGGGGCTGGGGCCAACGTCCTGACTTTC. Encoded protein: CASQGAGANVLTF.

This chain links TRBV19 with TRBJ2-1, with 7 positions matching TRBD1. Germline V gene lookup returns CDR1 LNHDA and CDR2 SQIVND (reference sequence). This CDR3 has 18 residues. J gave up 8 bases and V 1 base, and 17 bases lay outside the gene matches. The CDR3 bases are TGTGCCAGTAGTATAGCGGGGACCAGGGGGTTCGCATACGATGAGCAGTTCTTC. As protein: CASSIAGTRGFAYDEQFF.

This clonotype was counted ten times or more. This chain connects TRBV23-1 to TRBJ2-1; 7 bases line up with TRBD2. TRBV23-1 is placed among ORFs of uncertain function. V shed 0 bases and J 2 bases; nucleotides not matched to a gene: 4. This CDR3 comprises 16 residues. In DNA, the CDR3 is TGCGCCAGCAGTCAATCTATGGCGGGAGCCTACAATGAGCAGTTCTTC. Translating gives CASSQSMAGAYNEQFF.

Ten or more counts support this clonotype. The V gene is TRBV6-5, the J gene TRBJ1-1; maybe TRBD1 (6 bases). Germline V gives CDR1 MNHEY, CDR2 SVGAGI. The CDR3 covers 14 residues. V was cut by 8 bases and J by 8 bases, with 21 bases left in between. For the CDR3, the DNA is TGTGCCAGCCGCTACTCAGGACAGAATATCGAAGCTTTCTTT. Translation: CASRYSGQNIEAFF.

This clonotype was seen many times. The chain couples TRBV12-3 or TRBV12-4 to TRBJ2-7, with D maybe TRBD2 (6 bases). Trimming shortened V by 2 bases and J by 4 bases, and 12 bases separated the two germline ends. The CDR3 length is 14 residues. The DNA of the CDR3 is TGTGCCAGCAGTTTACGGGCTAGCGAATACGAGCAGTACTTC. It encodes CASSLRASEYEQYF.

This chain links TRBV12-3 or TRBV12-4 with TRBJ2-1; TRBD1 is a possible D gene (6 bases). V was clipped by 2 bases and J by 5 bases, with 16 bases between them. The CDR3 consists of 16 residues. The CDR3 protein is CASSLFFARGNNEQFF. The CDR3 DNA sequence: TGTGCCAGCAGTTTATTTTTCGCCAGGGGAAACAATGAGCAGTTCTTC.

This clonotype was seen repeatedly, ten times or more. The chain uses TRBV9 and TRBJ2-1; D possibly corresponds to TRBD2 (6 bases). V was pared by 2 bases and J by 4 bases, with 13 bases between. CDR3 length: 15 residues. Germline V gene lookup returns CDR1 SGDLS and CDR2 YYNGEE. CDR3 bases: TGTGCCAGCAGCGTGGGAGGAACCAGATACAATGAGCAGTTCTTC. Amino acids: CASSVGGTRYNEQFF.

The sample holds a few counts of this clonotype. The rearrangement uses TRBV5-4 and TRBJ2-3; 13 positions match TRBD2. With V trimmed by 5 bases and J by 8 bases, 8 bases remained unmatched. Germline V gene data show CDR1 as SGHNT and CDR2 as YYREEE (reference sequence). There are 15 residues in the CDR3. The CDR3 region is CASSSELAGGPTQYF. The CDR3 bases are TGTGCCAGCAGTTCGGAACTAGCGGGAGGGCCTACGCAGTATTTT.

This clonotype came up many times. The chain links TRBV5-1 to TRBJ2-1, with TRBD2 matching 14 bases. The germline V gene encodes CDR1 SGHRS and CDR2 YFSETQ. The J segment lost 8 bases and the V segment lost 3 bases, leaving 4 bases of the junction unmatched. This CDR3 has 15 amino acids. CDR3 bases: TGCGCCAGCAGCTGGGGGACTAGCGGGAGTTATGAGCAGTTCTTC. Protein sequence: CASSWGTSGSYEQFF.

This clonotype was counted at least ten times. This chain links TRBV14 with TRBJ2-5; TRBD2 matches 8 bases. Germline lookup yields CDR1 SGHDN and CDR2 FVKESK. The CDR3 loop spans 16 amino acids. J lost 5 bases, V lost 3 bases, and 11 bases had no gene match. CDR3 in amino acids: CASSHLERELGETQYF. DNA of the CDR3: TGTGCCAGCAGCCACTTGGAGCGGGAGCTTGGGGAGACCCAGTACTTC.

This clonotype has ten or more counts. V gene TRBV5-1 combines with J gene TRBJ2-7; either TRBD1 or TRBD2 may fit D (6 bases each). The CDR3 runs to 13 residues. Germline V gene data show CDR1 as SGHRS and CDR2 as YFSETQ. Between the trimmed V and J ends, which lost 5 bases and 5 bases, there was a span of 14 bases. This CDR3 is CASREQGGNEQYF. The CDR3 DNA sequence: TGCGCCAGCAGGGAACAGGGAGGCAACGAGCAGTACTTC. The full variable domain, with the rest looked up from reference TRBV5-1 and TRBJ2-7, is KAGVTQTPRYLIKTRGQQVTLSCSPISGHRSVSWYQQTPGQGLQFLFEYFSETQRNKGNFPGRFSGRQFSNSRSEMNVSTLELGDSALYLCASREQGGNEQYFGPGTRLTVT.

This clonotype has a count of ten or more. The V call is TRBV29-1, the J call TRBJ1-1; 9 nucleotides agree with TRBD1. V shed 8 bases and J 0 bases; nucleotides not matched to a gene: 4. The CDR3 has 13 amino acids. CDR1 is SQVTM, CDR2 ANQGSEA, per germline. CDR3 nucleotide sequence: TGCAGCACGAGACAGGGGGTGAACACTGAAGCTTTCTTT. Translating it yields CSTRQGVNTEAFF.